These 24 T cell receptor beta chains originate from one sample sequenced in a study of T-cell reconstitution after alpha-beta-depleted transplantation in children. Preparation of the TCRbeta library was carried out with unique molecular identifiers. TCRdb re-analysed the PCR reads in MiXCR, keeping a single row per CDR3 protein. Here the sample spans 450,000 to 600,000 distinct CDR3 sequences, approximately 13% being singletons. The starting material was PBMCs, mostly from graft donor cells, obtained 360 days after TCRalphabeta/CD19-depleted stem cell transplant. The source of these receptors is a male patient aged 10 to 17 who had a stem cell transplant for acute myeloid leukemia, so the T cells may come from the graft donor.

This clonotype came up many times. The chain combines TRBV10-3 with TRBJ2-3, with TRBD1 identical over 9 bases. V trimming: 6 bases; J trimming: 5 bases; junction bases outside the gene matches: 0. The CDR3 sequence is 12 residues long. CDR1 is ENHRY, CDR2 SYGVKD, per germline. The CDR3 region is CAIRTGGDTQYF. CDR3 nucleotides: TGTGCCATCAGGACAGGGGGAGATACGCAGTATTTT.

V is TRBV3-1 and J is TRBJ2-7; 10 positions agree with TRBD2. With V trimmed by 1 base and J by 2 bases, 2 bases remained unmatched. Germline CDR1 reads LGHDT; CDR2 reads YNNKEL (reference sequence). The CDR3 covers 15 residues. The CDR3 is CASSQGSGRAYEQYF. CDR3 sequence (DNA): TGTGCCAGCAGCCAAGGGAGCGGGAGGGCCTACGAGCAGTACTTC.

The rearrangement joins TRBV12-3 or TRBV12-4 to TRBJ2-2; tentative D call: TRBD1 (6 bases). V gave up 7 bases and J gave up 2 bases, with 11 bases separating them. The CDR3 runs to 14 residues. CDR3 nucleotide sequence: TGTGCCAGCACCCCGGGACACAACACCGGGGAGCTGTTTTTT. It translates to CASTPGHNTGELFF.

The V and J genes are TRBV19 and TRBJ2-1; 9 nucleotides match TRBD2. CDR1 and CDR2 (germline): LNHDA, SQIVND (reference sequence). J lost 2 bases, V lost 3 bases, and 11 bases had no gene match. The CDR3 has 18 residues. CDR3 sequence: CASSIPPPSGIAYNEQFF. CDR3 sequence (DNA): TGTGCCAGTAGTATTCCCCCCCCTAGCGGGATAGCCTACAATGAGCAGTTCTTC.

The V gene is TRBV2, the J gene TRBJ2-7, with no clear D. The CDR3 spans 13 residues. The V and J ends lost 3 bases and 6 bases respectively, with 12 bases between them. Germline V gives CDR1 SNHLY, CDR2 FYNNEI. The CDR3 sequence: CASSELKWGEQYF. The CDR3 nucleotides read TGTGCCAGCAGTGAGCTAAAGTGGGGCGAGCAGTACTTC.

This clonotype was observed a few times. The genes are TRBV5-1 and TRBJ2-1; no firm D call. The CDR3 consists of 17 residues. The V end was cut by 4 bases, the J end by 0 bases, with 17 bases between. Germline CDR1 and CDR2: SGHRS and YFSETQ. The CDR3, as DNA: TGCGCCAGCAGCCCGGCGAGCCCTAGGAGCTCCTACAATGAGCAGTTCTTC. Its translation is CASSPASPRSSYNEQFF.

This clonotype was found many times. The chain uses TRBV29-1 and TRBJ1-2, with a possible D match to TRBD1 (5 bases). Germline CDR1 is SQVTM and CDR2 is ANQGSEA. The CDR3 length is 16 residues. V was cut by 7 bases and J by 0 bases, with 21 bases left in between. The CDR3 here is CSGFDSLIGANYGYTF. In nucleotides, the CDR3 is TGCAGCGGCTTCGACAGTCTAATAGGCGCTAACTATGGCTACACCTTC.

This clonotype was detected a few times. This chain connects TRBV20-1 to TRBJ2-1; D call uncertain. Germline V CDR1 and CDR2: DFQATT, SNEGSKA (reference sequence). The V end was cut by 1 base, the J end by 7 bases, with 11 bases between. CDR3 length: 13 amino acids. The CDR3 spells CSARGLGWNEQFF. CDR3 nucleotides: TGCAGTGCTAGAGGACTGGGCTGGAATGAGCAGTTCTTC.

The chain carries TRBV24-1 and TRBJ2-1; D uncertain. The CDR3 runs 11 residues. CDR1 KGHDR and CDR2 SFDVKD come from the germline V gene. Trimming removed 5 bases at V and 6 bases at J, with 4 bases between. The CDR3 DNA is TGTGCCACCAGTGTTCTCAATGAGCAGTTCTTC. Translated: CATSVLNEQFF.

The J gene is TRBJ2-2, the V gene TRBV29-1; 8 bases are a match to TRBD2. The CDR3 spans 15 residues. Germline values: CDR1 SQVTM, CDR2 ANQGSEA. J lost 5 bases, V lost 7 bases, and 12 bases had no gene match. The CDR3 DNA reads TGCAGCGCCGCCACGGGAGGGGTGGGGACCGGGGAGCTGTTTTTT. Protein sequence: CSAATGGVGTGELFF.

This chain joins TRBV29-1 and TRBJ1-2, with D hard to call. Germline V gene sequence: CDR1 SQVTM, CDR2 ANQGSEA. This CDR3 contains 13 residues. Trimming took 8 bases from V and 0 from J, leaving 13 bases between them. The DNA of the CDR3 is TGCAGCTCTCGCACAGCTACTAACTATGGCTACACCTTC. This gives the protein CSSRTATNYGYTF.

The gene calls are TRBV9 and TRBJ2-7, with D possibly matching TRBD1 (6 bases). The CDR3 is made up of 14 amino acids. Germline-derived CDR1 and CDR2 are SGDLS and YYNGEE. V was trimmed by 0 bases and J by 5 bases, leaving 12 bases between them. The DNA for the CDR3 is TGTGCCAGCAGCGTAGCAGGGGTAGAGAACGAGCAGTACTTC. Translated: CASSVAGVENEQYF.

The chain recombines TRBV6-2 or TRBV6-3 with TRBJ1-1; D not certain. The germline gives CDR1 MNHEY, CDR2 SVGEGT. Trimming stripped 4 bases from V and 4 bases from J, with 19 bases between. The CDR3 runs to 16 residues. In DNA form, the CDR3 reads TGTGCCAGCAGTTTCCCAGTTACGGGGATTGGCACTGAAGCTTTCTTT. Amino acid sequence: CASSFPVTGIGTEAFF.

The chain has TRBV6-2 or TRBV6-3 and TRBJ2-5; perhaps TRBD1 as D (5 bases). The CDR3 contains 17 residues. Per the germline V gene, CDR1 is MNHEY and CDR2 is SVGEGT. V was clipped by 3 bases and J by 0 bases, with 17 bases between them. CDR3 region: CASSYEYGAIYQETQYF. The CDR3 region has the DNA TGTGCCAGCAGTTATGAGTATGGGGCGATCTACCAAGAGACCCAGTACTTC.

This clonotype was seen at least ten times. The J gene is TRBJ2-2, the V gene TRBV7-3, with a weak D call TRBD2 (5 bases). With 5 bases removed from V and 1 base from J, the gap between germline ends came to 17 bases. Germline CDR1 and CDR2: SGHTA and FQGTGA. CDR3 size: 17 residues. The CDR3, as DNA: TGTGCCAGCAGCGTTTCGGGGATTGGAGTGAACACCGGGGAGCTGTTTTTT. This encodes CASSVSGIGVNTGELFF.

The chain recombines TRBV19 with TRBJ2-7; TRBD2 matches 9 bases. V lost 2 bases, J lost 4 bases, and 12 bases stayed unmatched. The CDR3 runs 17 residues. CDR1 and CDR2 from the germline V gene are LNHDA and SQIVND (reference sequence). CDR3 in amino acids: CASSILPATSGIYEQYF. DNA of the CDR3: TGTGCCAGTAGTATACTTCCGGCGACTAGCGGAATTTACGAGCAGTACTTC. The variable domain in full, with the rest retrieved from reference TRBV19 and TRBJ2-7, is DGGITQSPKYLFRKEGQNVTLSCEQNLNHDAMYWYRQDPGQGLRLIYYSQIVNDFQKGDIAEGYSVSREKKESFPLTVTSAQKNPTAFYLCASSILPATSGIYEQYFGPGTRLTVT.

This clonotype was recorded a few times. The V gene is TRBV12-3 or TRBV12-4, the J gene TRBJ2-5, with 10 nucleotides matching TRBD2. The V gene end was trimmed by 2 bases and the J gene end by 6 bases; junction bases not matched to a gene: 6. The CDR3 totals 15 residues. The CDR3 loop is CASSLSEREGQTQYF. The CDR3 DNA reads as TGTGCCAGCAGTTTATCGGAGCGGGAGGGGCAGACCCAGTACTTC.

This clonotype was seen at least ten times. The rearrangement joins TRBV20-1 to TRBJ2-2, with a tentative D call TRBD2 (6 bases). The V gene lost 5 bases and the J gene lost 1 base, with 17 bases spanning the gap. The CDR3 consists of 16 residues. CDR1 is DFQATT, CDR2 SNEGSKA, per germline (reference sequence). CDR3 nucleotides: TGCAGTGCTCCCGGGGTTAGCGGACTGAACACCGGGGAGCTGTTTTTT. It is translated as CSAPGVSGLNTGELFF.

This clonotype has only a few counts. The chain recombines TRBV5-1 with TRBJ2-7; 7 positions agree with TRBD2. This CDR3 contains 15 residues. The V and J ends lost 0 bases and 1 base, in that order; junction bases with no gene match: 4. Per germline, CDR1 SGHRS and CDR2 YFSETQ. CDR3: CASSLDASGSYEQYF. The CDR3 nucleotides are TGCGCCAGCAGCTTGGATGCTAGCGGATCCTACGAGCAGTACTTC.

V gene TRBV13 combines with J gene TRBJ2-4; a possible D gene is TRBD2 (6 bases). Germline CDR1 is PRHDT and CDR2 is FYEKMQ (reference sequence). The CDR3 totals 15 residues. Trimming took 3 bases from V and 0 from J, leaving 9 bases between them. The CDR3 sequence: CASSLEGRAKNIQYF. CDR3 nucleotide sequence: TGTGCCAGCAGCTTGGAGGGGCGAGCCAAAAACATTCAGTACTTC.

CDR3 sequence reads: CASSLGQTSYEQYF. For the CDR3, the DNA is TGCGCCAGCAGCTTGGGACAGACCTCCTACGAGCAGTACTTC. V gene TRBV5-1 combines with J gene TRBJ2-7, with D perhaps matching TRBD1 (5 bases). The CDR3 has 14 residues. V was cut by 0 bases and J by 0 bases, with 7 bases left in between. Looked up from germline, CDR1 is SGHRS and CDR2 is YFSETQ.

CDR3 nucleotides: TGTGCCAGCAGTTCCCACCAACTGGACGAGCAGTACTTC. Translated: CASSSHQLDEQYF. The V gene is TRBV28, the J gene TRBJ2-7; D is unclear. This CDR3 contains 13 residues. CDR1 MDHEN and CDR2 SYDVKM come from the germline V gene. V shed 4 bases and J shed 5 bases, with 12 bases lying between them.

The rearrangement uses TRBV5-1 and TRBJ2-3; D is unclear. This CDR3 is 14 amino acids long. Germline-derived CDR1 and CDR2 are SGHRS and YFSETQ. The V end lost 4 bases, the J end lost 5 bases, and 14 bases lay between the germline ends. In nucleotides, the CDR3 is TGCGCCAGCAGCCGCTTTTCCTATGAAGATACGCAGTATTTT. Translating it yields CASSRFSYEDTQYF.

V is TRBV6-1 and J is TRBJ2-7, with D possibly matching TRBD1 (5 bases). This CDR3 is 16 amino acids long. Trimming pared 6 bases from V and 1 base from J, leaving 19 bases between. Germline CDR1 MNHNS, CDR2 SASEGT. CDR3 sequence reads: CASSNDSPWVSYEQYF. The CDR3 nucleotides read TGTGCCAGCAGCAACGACAGTCCGTGGGTATCCTACGAGCAGTACTTC.